These 10 T cell receptor beta chains were sequenced from one sample in a study of cytomegalovirus exposure and HLA in healthy donors. The PCR was carried out with 60 Vbeta primers and 13 Jbeta primers. Generated by immunoSEQ multiplex PCR, the TCRdb table keeps only in-frame clones and is missing some. The data show approximately 280,000 clones, approximately 90% seen once. Sequenced: PBMCs. The receptors were sampled from a young woman in good health and CMV-seronegative.

This clone appeared a few times. The CDR3 region is CASSTGQITEAFF. In DNA form, the CDR3 reads TGCGCCAGCAGCACCGGACAGATCACTGAAGCTTTCTTT. V usage is TRBV5-1 and J usage is TRBJ1-1; a weak D match, TRBD1 (6 bases). The germline gives CDR1 SGHRS, CDR2 YFSETQ. V lost 4 bases to trimming and J lost 4 bases, with 11 bases between them. The CDR3 spans 13 residues.

J is TRBJ1-2 and V is TRBV5-4; no firm D call. V lost 4 bases, J lost 5 bases, and 12 bases lay in between. The germline V gene has CDR1 SGHNT and CDR2 YYREEE (reference sequence). This CDR3 region has 13 residues. CDR3: CASSPTEGYGYTF. The CDR3 nucleotides read TGTGCCAGCAGCCCCACAGAAGGTTATGGCTACACCTTC.

This sequence joins TRBV4-2 and TRBJ1-2, with 8 bases that match TRBD1. CDR3 length: 16 amino acids. Germline values: CDR1 LGHNA, CDR2 YNFKEQ. The V and J ends lost 3 bases and 4 bases, in that order; junction bases with no gene match: 10. CDR3 nucleotide sequence: TGTGCCAGCAGCCACCCCTCTGGACAGGGTTCCTATGGCTACACCTTC. Amino acid sequence: CASSHPSGQGSYGYTF.

V is TRBV18 and J is TRBJ2-7, with a tentative D call TRBD2 (7 bases). The germline V gene encodes CDR1 KGHSH and CDR2 LQKENI. V shed 6 bases and J shed 6 bases, with 15 bases lying between them. This CDR3 comprises 13 residues. CDR3 nucleotides: TGTGCCAGCTCGGGCAAGGGGGGGTCCGAGCAGTACTTC. This sequence encodes CASSGKGGSEQYF.

This chain links TRBV6-1 with TRBJ1-6; D is uncertain. The germline V and J ends were trimmed by 2 bases and 4 bases, with 15 bases remaining between them. This CDR3 contains 17 residues. CDR1 MNHNS and CDR2 SASEGT come from the germline V gene. The CDR3 here is CASSEYTGGSYNSPLHF. CDR3 sequence (DNA): TGTGCCAGCAGTGAATATACGGGAGGATCATATAATTCACCCCTCCACTTT.

The CDR3 DNA reads as TGTGCCAGCACCCCTCTAGCGGGGGAGGTTAAGACCCAGTACTTC. Its protein product is CASTPLAGEVKTQYF. V usage is TRBV6-6 and J usage is TRBJ2-5; 10 positions agree with TRBD2. There are 15 residues in the CDR3. The J segment lost 6 bases and the V segment lost 7 bases, leaving 11 bases of the junction unmatched. The germline V gene has CDR1 MNHNY and CDR2 SVGAGI (reference sequence).

Here the CDR3 DNA reads TGTGCCACCACCACAGGACTAGCGGACGAGCAGTACTTC. Translated: CATTTGLADEQYF. V is TRBV6-6 and J is TRBJ2-7; 10 positions match TRBD2. The J segment lost 5 bases and the V segment lost 10 bases, leaving 8 bases of the junction unmatched. The germline V gene encodes CDR1 MNHNY and CDR2 SVGAGI (reference sequence). The CDR3 has 13 amino acids.

The rearrangement joins TRBV4-1 to TRBJ2-3; 10 nucleotides match TRBD2. V gave up 3 bases and J gave up 2 bases; unmatched junction bases: 11. The CDR3 covers 18 residues. The germline V gene encodes CDR1 MGHRA and CDR2 YSYEKL. The CDR3 DNA reads as TGCGCCAGCAGCCACCACTCTCCTAGCGGGGGATACACAGATACGCAGTATTTT. Protein sequence: CASSHHSPSGGYTDTQYF.

This clone was found a few times. The chain uses TRBV11-3 and TRBJ2-2; 7 nucleotides line up with TRBD2. Germline V gives CDR1 SGHNT, CDR2 YENEEA. The CDR3 is 14 amino acids. Trimming took 5 bases from V and 7 from J; bases not matched to a gene: 7. CDR3 protein: CASSPGLPNGELFF. CDR3 DNA: TGTGCCAGCAGCCCGGGACTACCCAACGGGGAGCTGTTTTTT.

The chain uses TRBV18 and TRBJ2-7, with 9 bases matching TRBD1. Germline V gene data show CDR1 as KGHSH and CDR2 as LQKENI. The CDR3 runs to 16 residues. Losses at the gene ends were 2 bases for V and 2 bases for J; bases not matched to a gene: 7. CDR3 in amino acids: CASSPGPTGGTYEQYF. In nucleotides, the CDR3 is TGTGCCAGCTCACCAGGTCCGACAGGGGGAACCTACGAGCAGTACTTC.